A single T cell receptor beta chain is shown here with its context. The antigen is unknown. CDR3-region Arm-PCR and iRepertoire HTBI primers produced the TCR beta libraries. TCRdb re-derived calls from the multiplex PCR reads in MiXCR, one entry per CDR3 protein. The sample has more than 300,000 distinct CDR3 sequences, 23% seen once. The data were obtained in a study of regulatory T cells in long-lasting Graves disease. Study-wide results and limits: Newly diagnosed Graves' patients exceeded persistent ones in TCR diversity. Sample size, which was small, may have reduced accuracy. New patients shared 750 to 1,000 public clonotypes, and persistent patients shared more, with 2,741. Favoring TRBV28, TRBJ1-2 and TRBJ2-5 was a feature seen in persistent disease.

The time point: persistent/refractory GD, antithyroid drugs over 5 years with positive TRAb. From RNA extracted from PBMCs, the TCR library was made. Germline V gene data show CDR1 as MNHEY and CDR2 as SMNVEV (reference sequence). The ends were cut back, 1 base at V and 8 bases at J, with 16 bases in the middle. This CDR3 has 15 residues. The chain combines TRBV27 with TRBJ2-3; a weak D match, TRBD2 (5 bases). This receptor was identified in a middle-aged woman with Graves disease. This sample comprised peripheral blood mononuclear cells (PBMCs), obtained when the disease was refractory, from a patient treated with antithyroid drugs. CDR3 loop: CASSLFLRGGFTQYF. CDR3 coding DNA: TGTGCCAGCAGTTTATTTTTGAGAGGCGGGTTTACGCAGTATTTT.